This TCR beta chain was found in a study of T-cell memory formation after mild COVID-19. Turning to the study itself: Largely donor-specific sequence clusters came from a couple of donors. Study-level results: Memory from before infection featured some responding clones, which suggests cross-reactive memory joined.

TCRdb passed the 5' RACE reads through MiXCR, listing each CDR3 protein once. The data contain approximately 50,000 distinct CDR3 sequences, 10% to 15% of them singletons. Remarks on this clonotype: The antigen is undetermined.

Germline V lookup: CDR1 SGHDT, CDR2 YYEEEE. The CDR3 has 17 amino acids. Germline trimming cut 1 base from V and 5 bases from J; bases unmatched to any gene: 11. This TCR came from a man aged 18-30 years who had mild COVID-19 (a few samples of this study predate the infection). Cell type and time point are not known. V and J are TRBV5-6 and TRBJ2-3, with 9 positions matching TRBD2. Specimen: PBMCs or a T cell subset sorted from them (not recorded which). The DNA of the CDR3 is TGTGCCAGCAGCTTGATCGCGCTAGCGGGGTATAGAGATACGCAGTATTTT. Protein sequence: CASSLIALAGYRDTQYF.